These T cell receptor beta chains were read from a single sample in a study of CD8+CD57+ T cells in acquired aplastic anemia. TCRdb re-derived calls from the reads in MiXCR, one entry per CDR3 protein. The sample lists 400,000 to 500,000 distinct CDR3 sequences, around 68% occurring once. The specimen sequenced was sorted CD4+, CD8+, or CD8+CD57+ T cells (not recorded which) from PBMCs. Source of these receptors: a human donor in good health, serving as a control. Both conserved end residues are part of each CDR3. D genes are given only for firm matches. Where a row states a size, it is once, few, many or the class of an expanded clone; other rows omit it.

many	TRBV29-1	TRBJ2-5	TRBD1	TGCAGCGTTGACCAGACAGGGGGAGAGACCCAGTACTTC	CSVDQTGGETQYF
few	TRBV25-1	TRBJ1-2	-	TGTGCCAGCAGTGGTTTGGGAGGCTACACCTTC	CASSGLGGYTF
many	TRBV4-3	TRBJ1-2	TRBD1	TGCGCCAGCAGCCAAGCCCTCGGACAGGGAAACTATGGCTACACCTTC	CASSQALGQGNYGYTF
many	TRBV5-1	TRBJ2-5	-	TGCGCCAGCAGCGTCCGGGACGGCCTTCAAGAGACCCAGTACTTC	CASSVRDGLQETQYF
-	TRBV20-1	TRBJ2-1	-	TGCAGTGCTAGTCTAGCGTGGGGGCATAATGAGCAGTTCTTC	CSASLAWGHNEQFF
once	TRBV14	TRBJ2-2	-	TGTGCCAGCAGTCTAGCGGACAGTTTCTTCTATGGCTTGTTTTTT	CASSLADSFFYGLFF
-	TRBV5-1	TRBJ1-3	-	TGTGCCAGCAGCAGCTCGGGGGCGGGCAACATATATTTT	CASSSSGAGNIYF
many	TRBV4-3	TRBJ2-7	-	TGCGCCAGCAGCCAAGAAGGTAGGGGCGCCTACGAGCAGTACTTC	CASSQEGRGAYEQYF
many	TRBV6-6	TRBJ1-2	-	TGTGCCAGCAGTTACGATGTGAAAAACTATGGCTACACCTTC	CASSYDVKNYGYTF
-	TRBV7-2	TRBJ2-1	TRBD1	TGTGCCAGCAGCCCGAGAGGGTCGACAGGGGGCGACTACAATGAGCAGTTCTTC	CASSPRGSTGGDYNEQFF
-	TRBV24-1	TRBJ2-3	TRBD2	TGTGCCACCAGAGATTTGAAATTTAGCGGGATCGACCCCAGCATTTTT	CATRDLKFSGIDPSIF
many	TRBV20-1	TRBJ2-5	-	TGCAGTGCCCCCAGGGGAGGGGAGACCCAGTACTTC	CSAPRGGETQYF
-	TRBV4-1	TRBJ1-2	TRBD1	TGTGCCAGCAGTTCCACCACGGGACAGCGTTATGGCTACACCTTC	CASSSTTGQRYGYTF
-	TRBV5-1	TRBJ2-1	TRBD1	TGTGCCAGCAGCTGGGAGACAGGGGAATACAATGAGCAGTTCTTC	CASSWETGEYNEQFF
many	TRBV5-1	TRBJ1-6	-	TGCGCCAGCAGCACAGACAGGAGCTCCTATAATTCACCCCTCCACTTT	CASSTDRSSYNSPLHF
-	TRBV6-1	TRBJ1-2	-	TGTGCCATCGCCGAGCCCGACAGGAACTATGGCTACACCTTC	CAIAEPDRNYGYTF
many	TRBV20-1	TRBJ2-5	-	TGCAGTGCTAGTCGTTCGCTGCAAGAGACCCAGTACTTC	CSASRSLQETQYF